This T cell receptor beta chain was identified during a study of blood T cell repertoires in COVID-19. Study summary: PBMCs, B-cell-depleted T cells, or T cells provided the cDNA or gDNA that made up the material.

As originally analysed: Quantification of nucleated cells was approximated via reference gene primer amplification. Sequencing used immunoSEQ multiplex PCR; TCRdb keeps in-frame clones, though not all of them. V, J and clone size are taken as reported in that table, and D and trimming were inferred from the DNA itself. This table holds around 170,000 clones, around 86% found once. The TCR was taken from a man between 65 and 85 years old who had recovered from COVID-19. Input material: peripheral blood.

The CDR3 region has the DNA TGTGCCAGCAGTTACGGACTAGCGGGAGAGACCCAGTACTTC. This codes for CASSYGLAGETQYF. V is TRBV6-5 and J is TRBJ2-5, with 11 bases identical to TRBD2. The J segment lost 4 bases and the V segment lost 2 bases, leaving 0 bases of the junction unmatched. The CDR3 length is 14 residues. The germline V gene encodes CDR1 MNHEY and CDR2 SVGAGI.